The sequence of this TCR beta chain was determined in a study of blood T cell repertoires in COVID-19. On the study more broadly: T cells, B-cell-depleted T cells, or PBMCs supplied cDNA or gDNA.

Authors' processing steps: Amplification from reference gene primers served as the basis for estimated nucleated cell counts. Repertoires were generated with immunoSEQ multiplex PCR, while TCRdb's copy carries only in-frame clones and drops some. V and J calls and clone size follow that table, whereas D and trimming were derived from the DNA. This sample carries approximately 250,000 clones, 70% to 85% of them seen once, and the ten largest clones take over 14%. Trimming removed 3 bases from V and 4 bases from J, with 13 bases in between. The CDR3 is 14 amino acids. Germline V gene lookup returns CDR1 SGHRS and CDR2 YFSETQ. Participants were aged about 18 to 100 years from about two dozen US areas. Assignment of participants to cohorts was predicated upon participant-reported clinical history.

The sequencing sample was made of PBMCs or T cells enriched from blood (not recorded which). The chain combines TRBV5-1 with TRBJ1-1, with TRBD1 as a possible D gene (6 bases). This TCR derives from a middle-aged man who had recovered from COVID-19. The CDR3 sequence: CASSSQGTGTEAFF. Written as DNA, the CDR3 is TGCGCCAGCAGCTCCCAGGGGACCGGCACTGAAGCTTTCTTT.